This TCR beta chain was sequenced for a study of T cell repertoires in cytomegalovirus infection. The table lists this clonotype with many counts. Its antigen remains unidentified. TCRdb independently ran MiXCR on the reads; one entry per CDR3 protein. The sample records some 590,000 distinct CDR3 sequences, roughly 42% being singletons. V lost 3 bases and J lost 5, with 5 bases in between. Germline-derived CDR1 and CDR2 are SGHVS and FNYEAQ. CDR3 size: 12 residues. The V gene is TRBV7-6, the J gene TRBJ1-5, with unresolved D. This TCR was recovered from a human donor in good health (CMV status not recorded). Some clones in this sample may be carry-over from other donors' samples. Material: cultured PBMCs, obtained from culture after CMV antigen stimulation. This CDR3 reads CASSFRDQPQHF. As DNA, the CDR3 is TGTGCCAGCAGCTTCAGAGATCAGCCCCAGCATTTT.